This T cell receptor (beta chain) is drawn from a study of CD8+ T cells in alopecia areata. Whole-study findings and limits: Sharing of TCR sequences between patients (possibly for HLA-related reasons) was less clear than in mice.

Regarding this clone: Its antigen remains unidentified.

The treatment was: oral pan-JAK inhibitor, 5-10 mg twice daily. Following extraction, RNA underwent reverse transcription to cDNA, which served as the sequencing template. The assay was immunoSEQ multiplex PCR, and TCRdb's table has in-frame clones only and misses some. The profile shows a few hundred thousand clones, approximately 60% of them singletons. This CDR3 spans 12 amino acids. Germline CDR1 reads ENHRY; CDR2 reads SYGVKD. V lost 2 bases to trimming and J lost 4 bases, with 5 bases between them. The TCR sequence derives from a human donor with alopecia areata. The chain joins TRBV10-3 to TRBJ1-2, with D unresolved. The sample was CD4+ T cells sorted from blood, taken between weeks 51 and 52, from a patient treated with tofacitinib. This CDR3 is CAISEETYGYTF. CDR3 DNA: TGTGCCATCAGTGAGGAGACCTATGGCTACACCTTC.